The TCR beta chain described here comes from a study of shared clonotypes between healthy human individuals. Germline V CDR1 and CDR2: LNHNV, YYDKDF (reference sequence). V dropped 5 bases and J dropped 6 bases, with 11 bases sitting between them. The CDR3 contains 13 residues. Deep was the level at which the assay was run. Libraries were prepared by immunoSEQ multiplex PCR; TCRdb keeps only in-frame clonotypes and omits some of them. The data contain some 490,000 clones, around four fifths of them seen just once; the ten biggest clones take up about 12%. Findings of the study overall: Having only a few donors restricted how much genetic and exposure-history diversity was captured.

Unsorted samples, those not sorted, used 75 million to 90 million PBMCs for genomic DNA. Note on this clone: Its antigen is undetermined.

This rearrangement joins TRBV15 to TRBJ1-5; D is uncertain. The TCR was taken from a woman aged 40 to 49 in good health. Some clones in this sample may be carry-over from other donors' samples. Material for sequencing was PBMCs. The CDR3 sequence: CATSWTRAQPQHF. Written as DNA, the CDR3 is TGTGCCACCAGCTGGACTAGAGCTCAGCCCCAGCATTTT.